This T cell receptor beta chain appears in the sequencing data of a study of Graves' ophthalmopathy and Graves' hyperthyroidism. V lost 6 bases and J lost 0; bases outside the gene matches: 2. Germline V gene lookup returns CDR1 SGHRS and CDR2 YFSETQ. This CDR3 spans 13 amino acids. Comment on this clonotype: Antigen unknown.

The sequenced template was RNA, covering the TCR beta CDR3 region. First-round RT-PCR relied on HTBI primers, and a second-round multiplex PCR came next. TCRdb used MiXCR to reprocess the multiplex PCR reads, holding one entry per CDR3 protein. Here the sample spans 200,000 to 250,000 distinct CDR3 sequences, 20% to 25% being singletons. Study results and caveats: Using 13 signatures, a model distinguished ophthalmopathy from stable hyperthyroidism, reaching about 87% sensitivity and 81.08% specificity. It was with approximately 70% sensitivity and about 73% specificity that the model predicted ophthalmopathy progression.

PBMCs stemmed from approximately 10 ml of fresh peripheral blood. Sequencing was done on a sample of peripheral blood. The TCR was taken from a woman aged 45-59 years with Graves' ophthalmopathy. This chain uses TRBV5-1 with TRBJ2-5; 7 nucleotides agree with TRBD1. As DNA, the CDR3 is TGCGCCAGCACTCAGGGGGACCAAGAGACCCAGTACTTC. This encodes CASTQGDQETQYF.